This entry is about one T cell receptor beta chain. Its antigen is currently unknown. The source of the sample is a study of PD-1 blockade in classical Hodgkin lymphoma. Study results and caveats: While CD8+ TCR diversity did not rise significantly by C4D1, CD4+ TCR diversity did. Causes of the repertoire differences remain undefined, possibly disease activity or prior therapy.

The time point denotes: cycle 4 day 1 (C4D1), after 6 weeks of nivolumab. Each of the patients experienced relapse following autologous stem cell transplantation, and their brentuximab vedotin exposure differed. Negative magnetic selection isolated CD4+ T cells from thawed PBMCs. Clones were read by immunoSEQ multiplex PCR, and TCRdb kept only the in-frame ones, dropping some. The profile shows some 30,000 clones, roughly four fifths of them singletons. Germline CDR1 MNHEY, CDR2 SMNVEV (reference sequence). This CDR3 region has 15 residues. Trimming shortened V by 7 bases and J by 0 bases, and 13 bases separated the two germline ends.

The J gene is TRBJ1-3, the V gene TRBV27, with a possible D match to TRBD1 (6 bases). The clonotype originates from a human donor with classical Hodgkin lymphoma. This sample comprised CD4+ T cells from blood, obtained before the fourth cycle of nivolumab. The CDR3 sequence is CASIKTGGSGNTIYF. The CDR3 DNA is TGTGCCAGCATTAAGACAGGCGGCTCTGGAAACACCATATATTTT.